What follows describes a single T cell receptor beta chain. Source study methods: The authors estimated nucleated cell counts from reference gene primer amplification. The repertoire was sequenced with immunoSEQ multiplex PCR; TCRdb's copy has only in-frame clones and lacks some. The DNA gave D and trimming, while V, J and clone size come from that table. In the table there are about 200,000 clones, approximately 87% of which are singletons. The data were taken from a study of blood T cell repertoires in COVID-19. Overall study context: Italy, Spain and the United States were the sources of the convalescent and acute COVID-19 samples. The analysed material was cDNA or gDNA that came from T cells, B-cell-depleted T cells, or PBMCs.

Trimming at V came to 3 bases and at J to 9 bases, leaving 4 bases not matched to a gene. Germline-derived CDR1 and CDR2 are MNHEY and SMNVEV (reference sequence). The length of the CDR3 is 15 residues. The specimen was peripheral blood. The J gene is TRBJ2-1, the V gene TRBV27, with 14 bases matching TRBD2. This sequence was found in a woman between 70 and 85 years old with acute or convalescent COVID-19. CDR3 coding DNA: TGTGCCAGCAGTTTCGGGACTAGCGGGAGTGTTGAGCAGTTCTTC. It encodes CASSFGTSGSVEQFF.